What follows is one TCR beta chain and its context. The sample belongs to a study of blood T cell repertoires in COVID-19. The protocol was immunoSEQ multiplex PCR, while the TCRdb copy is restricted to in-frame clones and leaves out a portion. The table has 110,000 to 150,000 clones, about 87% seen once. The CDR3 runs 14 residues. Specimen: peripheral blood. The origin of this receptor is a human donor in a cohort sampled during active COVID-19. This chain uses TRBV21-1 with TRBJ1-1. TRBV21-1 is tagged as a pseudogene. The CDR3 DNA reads TGTGCCAGCAGGGCACGGGGGGAGAACACTGAAGCTTTCTTT. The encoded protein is CASRARGENTEAFF.